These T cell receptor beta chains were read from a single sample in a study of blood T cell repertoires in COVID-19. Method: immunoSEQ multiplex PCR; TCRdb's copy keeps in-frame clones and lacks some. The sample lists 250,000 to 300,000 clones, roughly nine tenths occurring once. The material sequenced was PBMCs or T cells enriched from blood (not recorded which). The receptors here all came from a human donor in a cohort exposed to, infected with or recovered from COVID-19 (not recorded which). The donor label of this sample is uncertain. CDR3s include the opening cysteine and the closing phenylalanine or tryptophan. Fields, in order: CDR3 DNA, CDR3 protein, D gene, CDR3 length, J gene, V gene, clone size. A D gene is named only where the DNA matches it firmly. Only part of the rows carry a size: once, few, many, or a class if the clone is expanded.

CDR3nt: TGTGCCAGCAGTGTTTGGGGACAGGGGGACTCCTACGAGCAGTACTTC
CDR3aa: CASSVWGQGDSYEQYF
d_gene: TRBD1
len: 16
j_gene: TRBJ2-7
v_gene: TRBV6-1
abundance: -

CDR3nt: TGTGCCAGCAGCAGTCCCTCCGGGGGGAACACTGAAGCTTTCTTT
CDR3aa: CASSSPSGGNTEAFF
d_gene: -
len: 15
j_gene: TRBJ1-1
v_gene: TRBV6-5
abundance: -

CDR3nt: TGTGCCAGCAGTTTATGGCGCCAGGTTACTGAAGCTTTCTTT
CDR3aa: CASSLWRQVTEAFF
d_gene: -
len: 14
j_gene: TRBJ1-1
v_gene: TRBV28
abundance: -

CDR3nt: TGTGCCAGCAGCTCCAGACAGCCGACTCCTACAACTAATGAAAAACTGTTTTTT
CDR3aa: CASSSRQPTPTTNEKLFF
d_gene: -
len: 18
j_gene: TRBJ1-4
v_gene: TRBV7-6
abundance: -

CDR3nt: TGTGCCAGCAGCGTACAGGGGGACCCCAATGGCTACACCTTC
CDR3aa: CASSVQGDPNGYTF
d_gene: TRBD1
len: 14
j_gene: TRBJ1-2
v_gene: TRBV7-9
abundance: once

CDR3nt: TGTGCCAGCAGTTTTCCCGCGTCTCTTTTCCTTTTGAACACTGAAGCTTTCTTT
CDR3aa: CASSFPASLFLLNTEAFF
d_gene: -
len: 18
j_gene: TRBJ1-1
v_gene: TRBV28
abundance: few

CDR3nt: TGTGCCAGCAGCTCCGGACAGGGGCTAAGCGCTTTCTTT
CDR3aa: CASSSGQGLSAFF
d_gene: TRBD1
len: 13
j_gene: TRBJ1-1
v_gene: TRBV5-6
abundance: -

CDR3nt: TGTGCCTGGAAGGGGCAGGGGTGGGATGAAAAACTGTTTTTT
CDR3aa: CAWKGQGWDEKLFF
d_gene: -
len: 14
j_gene: TRBJ1-4
v_gene: TRBV30
abundance: -

CDR3nt: TGCGCCAGCAGCCAAGTCGGGACTTCTGGAGGGCACTATGGCTACACCTTC
CDR3aa: CASSQVGTSGGHYGYTF
d_gene: -
len: 17
j_gene: TRBJ1-2
v_gene: TRBV4-1
abundance: -

CDR3nt: TGTGCCAGCAGTGAACCCGGACCCCTCCACTTT
CDR3aa: CASSEPGPLHF
d_gene: -
len: 11
j_gene: TRBJ1-6
v_gene: TRBV6-1
abundance: -

CDR3nt: TGTGCCTTCCTAGGGACTAGCGGGGGGGAGACCCAGTACTTC
CDR3aa: CAFLGTSGGETQYF
d_gene: TRBD2
len: 14
j_gene: TRBJ2-5
v_gene: TRBV30
abundance: -

CDR3nt: TGTGCCAGCAGCCAAGCCCTACTAGCGGGGGGATACAATGAGCAGTTCTTC
CDR3aa: CASSQALLAGGYNEQFF
d_gene: TRBD2
len: 17
j_gene: TRBJ2-1
v_gene: TRBV14
abundance: -

CDR3nt: TGTGCCAGTAGTTATAGACCGAGTGCGGGGTATCGCAATCAGCCCCAGCATTTT
CDR3aa: CASSYRPSAGYRNQPQHF
d_gene: -
len: 18
j_gene: TRBJ1-5
v_gene: TRBV19
abundance: -

CDR3nt: TGCGCCAGCAGCTCCTCGGGACAGGGGAACGAGCAGTACTTC
CDR3aa: CASSSSGQGNEQYF
d_gene: TRBD1
len: 14
j_gene: TRBJ2-7
v_gene: TRBV4-1
abundance: -

CDR3nt: TGTGCCAGCTCACTGACTAGCGGGGGGCTGAACATCCACGAGCAGTACTTC
CDR3aa: CASSLTSGGLNIHEQYF
d_gene: TRBD2
len: 17
j_gene: TRBJ2-7
v_gene: TRBV18
abundance: -

CDR3nt: TGTGCCAGCAGTTACTCGAGGAGCAGCGGCTCCCAGTTCTTC
CDR3aa: CASSYSRSSGSQFF
d_gene: -
len: 14
j_gene: TRBJ2-1
v_gene: TRBV6-2/TRBV6-3
abundance: -

CDR3nt: TGCGCCAGCAGCCCCGGGCAGGGGCCGACCTACGAGCAGTACTTC
CDR3aa: CASSPGQGPTYEQYF
d_gene: -
len: 15
j_gene: TRBJ2-7
v_gene: TRBV5-1
abundance: -

CDR3nt: TGTGCCAGCAGCGTTAGTTTTGATAATGAGCAGTTCTTC
CDR3aa: CASSVSFDNEQFF
d_gene: -
len: 13
j_gene: TRBJ2-1
v_gene: TRBV7-9
abundance: -

CDR3nt: TGTGCCTCAAACGGGGGGATTAACTATGGCTACACCTTC
CDR3aa: CASNGGINYGYTF
d_gene: -
len: 13
j_gene: TRBJ1-2
v_gene: TRBV10-3
abundance: -

CDR3nt: TGTGCCAGCAGCACCGGGACAGGGGCCAACGTCCTGACTTTC
CDR3aa: CASSTGTGANVLTF
d_gene: -
len: 14
j_gene: TRBJ2-6
v_gene: TRBV6-5
abundance: -

CDR3nt: TGTGCCAGCAGCTCCTACAGGGTCGTTTTGTACGAGCAGTACTTC
CDR3aa: CASSSYRVVLYEQYF
d_gene: -
len: 15
j_gene: TRBJ2-7
v_gene: TRBV7-8
abundance: -

CDR3nt: TGTGCCACCAGTGACCCCCGGGGGGGGGCGGGTGAGACCCAGTACTTC
CDR3aa: CATSDPRGGAGETQYF
d_gene: TRBD2
len: 16
j_gene: TRBJ2-5
v_gene: TRBV24-1
abundance: once

CDR3nt: TGTGCTAGTGGTTTGGTACTAAGACAGTCAAATTCACCCCTCCACTTT
CDR3aa: CASGLVLRQSNSPLHF
d_gene: -
len: 16
j_gene: TRBJ1-6
v_gene: TRBV12-5
abundance: -

CDR3nt: TGTGCCAGCAGCTTATCTGGGCAGGGTAATCTCTTT
CDR3aa: CASSLSGQGNLF
d_gene: -
len: 12
j_gene: TRBJ1-1
v_gene: TRBV7-9
abundance: few

CDR3nt: TGTGCCAGCAGCGGGGACAGCGCCTTAGCCAAAAACATTCAGTACTTC
CDR3aa: CASSGDSALAKNIQYF
d_gene: TRBD1
len: 16
j_gene: TRBJ2-4
v_gene: TRBV9
abundance: -

CDR3nt: TGTGCCAGCAGCTATTCCGGGACAGGGTACGAGCAGTACTTC
CDR3aa: CASSYSGTGYEQYF
d_gene: TRBD1
len: 14
j_gene: TRBJ2-7
v_gene: TRBV11-2
abundance: once

CDR3nt: TGTGCCACCAGCAGAGATGCGGGAGTCTACGAGCAGTACTTC
CDR3aa: CATSRDAGVYEQYF
d_gene: TRBD2
len: 14
j_gene: TRBJ2-7
v_gene: TRBV15
abundance: few

CDR3nt: TGCGCCAGCAGCGGACGGGACAAGAACACTGAAGCTTTCTTT
CDR3aa: CASSGRDKNTEAFF
d_gene: -
len: 14
j_gene: TRBJ1-1
v_gene: TRBV5-1
abundance: -

CDR3nt: TGTGCCAGCAGCGTAGAAGGCGGGGGGTCCGGGTGGGCAGATACGCAGTATTTT
CDR3aa: CASSVEGGGSGWADTQYF
d_gene: TRBD2
len: 18
j_gene: TRBJ2-3
v_gene: TRBV9
abundance: -

CDR3nt: TGTGCCAGCAGCTTGGCAGGAGGAGGCGAAAAACTGTTTTTT
CDR3aa: CASSLAGGGEKLFF
d_gene: -
len: 14
j_gene: TRBJ1-4
v_gene: TRBV5-6
abundance: -

CDR3nt: TGTGCCAGCAGTTTTTCTGCCGGGGAGACTGAAGCTTTCTTT
CDR3aa: CASSFSAGETEAFF
d_gene: -
len: 14
j_gene: TRBJ1-1
v_gene: TRBV27
abundance: -

CDR3nt: TGCAGTGCTAGTAGGGGGAGTAGTATGGATGGCTACACCTTC
CDR3aa: CSASRGSSMDGYTF
d_gene: -
len: 14
j_gene: TRBJ1-2
v_gene: TRBV20-1
abundance: -

CDR3nt: TGTGCCAGCAGCTTTAGTCACCCGAACACTGAAGCTTTCTTT
CDR3aa: CASSFSHPNTEAFF
d_gene: -
len: 14
j_gene: TRBJ1-1
v_gene: TRBV7-8
abundance: few

CDR3nt: TGCAGCGTTGATGGGGGGGCGGCCGGGGAGCTGTTTTTT
CDR3aa: CSVDGGAAGELFF
d_gene: -
len: 13
j_gene: TRBJ2-2
v_gene: TRBV29-1
abundance: -

CDR3nt: TGTGCCAGCAGTTTATCGTCAGGGGTGAACACTGAAGCTTTCTTT
CDR3aa: CASSLSSGVNTEAFF
d_gene: -
len: 15
j_gene: TRBJ1-1
v_gene: TRBV27
abundance: -

CDR3nt: TGTGCCTGGAATTCGGGAACAGACCTTCAAGAGACCCAGTACTTC
CDR3aa: CAWNSGTDLQETQYF
d_gene: -
len: 15
j_gene: TRBJ2-5
v_gene: TRBV30
abundance: -

CDR3nt: TGTGCCAGCAGCGAAATAGCCGCGAATCGTCGTGTTCGGGAGGGCTACACCTTC
CDR3aa: CASSEIAANRRVREGYTF
d_gene: -
len: 18
j_gene: TRBJ1-2
v_gene: TRBV13
abundance: -

CDR3nt: TGTGCCAGCAGGTCCGGGACAGGGGGCAGGAATGAAAAACTGTTTTTT
CDR3aa: CASRSGTGGRNEKLFF
d_gene: TRBD1
len: 16
j_gene: TRBJ1-4
v_gene: TRBV11-2
abundance: -

CDR3nt: TGCAGCGTTGAGGAAGGTTACAGGGTCCAAGAGACCCAGTACTTC
CDR3aa: CSVEEGYRVQETQYF
d_gene: -
len: 15
j_gene: TRBJ2-5
v_gene: TRBV29-1
abundance: once

CDR3nt: TGTGCCAGCAGCCCGACCCGGGGATCCACCGGGGAGCTGTTTTTT
CDR3aa: CASSPTRGSTGELFF
d_gene: -
len: 15
j_gene: TRBJ2-2
v_gene: TRBV5-4
abundance: -

CDR3nt: TGTGCCAGTAGGCCGCAGGGAGGAGGCTACACCTTC
CDR3aa: CASRPQGGGYTF
d_gene: -
len: 12
j_gene: TRBJ1-2
v_gene: TRBV19
abundance: -